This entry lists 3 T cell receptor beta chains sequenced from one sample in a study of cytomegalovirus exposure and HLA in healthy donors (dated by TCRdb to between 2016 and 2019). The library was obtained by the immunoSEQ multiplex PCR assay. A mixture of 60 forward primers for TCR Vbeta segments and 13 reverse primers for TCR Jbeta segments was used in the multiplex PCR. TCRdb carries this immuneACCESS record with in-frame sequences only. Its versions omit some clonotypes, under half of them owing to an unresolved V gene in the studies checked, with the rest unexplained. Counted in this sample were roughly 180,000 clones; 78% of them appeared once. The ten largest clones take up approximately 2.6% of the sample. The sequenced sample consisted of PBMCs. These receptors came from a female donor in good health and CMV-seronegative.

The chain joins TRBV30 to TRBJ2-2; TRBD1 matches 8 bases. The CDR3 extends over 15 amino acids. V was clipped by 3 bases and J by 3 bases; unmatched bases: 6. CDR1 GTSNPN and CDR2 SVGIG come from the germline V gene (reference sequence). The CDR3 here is CAWRHRGEYTGELFF. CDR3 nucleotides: TGTGCCTGGAGACACAGGGGGGAGTACACCGGGGAGCTGTTTTTT. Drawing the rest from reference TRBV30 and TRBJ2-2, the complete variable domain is SQTIHQWPATLVQPVGSPLSLECTVEGTSNPNLYWYRQAAGRGLQLLFYSVGIGQISSEVPQNLSASRPQDRQFILSSKKLLLSDSGFYLCAWRHRGEYTGELFFGEGSRLTVL.

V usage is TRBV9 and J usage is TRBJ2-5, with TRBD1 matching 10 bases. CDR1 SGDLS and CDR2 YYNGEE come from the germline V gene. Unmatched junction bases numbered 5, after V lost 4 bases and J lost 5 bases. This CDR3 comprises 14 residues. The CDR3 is CASSRQGARETQYF. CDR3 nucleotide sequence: TGTGCCAGCAGCCGACAGGGGGCGAGGGAGACCCAGTACTTC. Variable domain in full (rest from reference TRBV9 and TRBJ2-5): DSGVTQTPKHLITATGQRVTLRCSPRSGDLSVYWYQQSLDQGLQFLIQYYNGEERAKGNILERFSAQQFPDLHSELNLSSLELGDSALYFCASSRQGARETQYFGPGTRLLVL.

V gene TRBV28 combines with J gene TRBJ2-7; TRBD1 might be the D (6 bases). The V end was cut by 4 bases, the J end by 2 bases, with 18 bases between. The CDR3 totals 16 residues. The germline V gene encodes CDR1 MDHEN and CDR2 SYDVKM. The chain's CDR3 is CASSSPRGRATYEQYF. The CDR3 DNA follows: TGTGCCAGCAGTTCACCAAGGGGGAGAGCCACCTACGAGCAGTACTTC.